This T cell receptor (beta chain) was documented in a study of CD8 T cells in Susac syndrome. This CDR3 has 12 amino acids. The germline CDR1 and CDR2 sequences are SNHLY and FYNNEI. V gave up 6 bases and J gave up 5 bases, with 11 bases separating them. A quantity of about 0.5 to 1 ug RNA underwent reverse transcription using random hexamers. MiXCR, applied by TCRdb to the immunoSEQ multiplex PCR reads, yields one record per CDR3 protein. The table has about 150,000 distinct CDR3 sequences, under 95% seen once. The chain links TRBV2 to TRBJ2-7; D may match TRBD1 or TRBD2 (6 bases each). The sequencing input was CD4+ T cells from PBMCs. This clonotype was sampled from a human donor with multiple sclerosis. CDR3 coding DNA: TGTGCCAGCAGGGAGGGGGACGACGAGCAGTACTTC. This gives the protein CASREGDDEQYF.